This paragraph reports one TCR beta chain. V gave up 0 bases and J gave up 0 bases; unmatched junction bases: 14. The CDR3 consists of 20 residues. Germline lookup yields CDR1 MRHNA and CDR2 SNTAGT. The record originates from a study of blood T cell repertoires in COVID-19. Assay used: immunoSEQ multiplex PCR; TCRdb lists only in-frame clones, some missing. The table has 150,000 to 190,000 clones, around 84% seen once. Specimen: PBMCs or T cells enriched from blood (not recorded which). The origin of this receptor is a man aged 45 to 65 who had recovered from COVID-19. This chain joins TRBV6-4 and TRBJ1-5; 7 bases match TRBD1. This chain's CDR3 is CASSDSYGDRGEYSNQPQHF. Written as DNA, the CDR3 is TGTGCCAGCAGTGACTCATATGGGGACAGAGGGGAGTATAGCAATCAGCCCCAGCATTTT.